This T cell receptor (beta chain) comes out of a study of blood T cell repertoires in COVID-19. A few counts support this clone. Per the original methods: By means of reference gene primer amplification, nucleated cell counts were estimated. Generated by immunoSEQ multiplex PCR, the TCRdb table keeps only in-frame clones and is missing some. That table is the source of V, J and clone size, and D and trimming were worked out from the DNA. The sample lists 140,000 to 150,000 clones, around 86% occurring once. This CDR3 comprises 16 residues. The germline V gene has CDR1 SEHNR and CDR2 FQNEAQ (reference sequence). Losses at the gene ends were 1 base for V and 3 bases for J; bases not matched to a gene: 6.

This chain links TRBV7-9 with TRBJ2-3; 8 bases fit TRBD1. This receptor was obtained from a man aged 50-60 years who had recovered from COVID-19. The specimen was PBMCs or T cells enriched from blood (not recorded which). CDR3 amino acids: CASSLVWTGSTDTQYF. CDR3 nucleotide sequence: TGTGCCAGCAGCTTAGTTTGGACAGGGTCAACAGATACGCAGTATTTT.